A single sample is the source of the 20 T cell receptor beta chains below, sequenced in a study of T cells in Graves' hyperthyroidism and ophthalmopathy. Template material for amplifying TCR beta CDR3 regions consisted of RNA transcripts. The HTBI primer set was used in a first-round RT-PCR of the TCR CDR3. Using its own MiXCR run on the multiplex PCR reads, TCRdb lists one record per CDR3 protein. The sample has 300,000 or so distinct CDR3 sequences; around 17% are singletons. The source material was blood. These receptor sequences come from a young man with Graves' hyperthyroidism.

There are many counts of this clonotype. The chain uses TRBV12-3 or TRBV12-4 and TRBJ2-7; the D call may be TRBD1 or TRBD2 (5 bases each). CDR3 length: 12 residues. V lost 5 bases, J lost 6 bases, and 11 bases lay in between. CDR3 sequence (DNA): TGTGCCAGCAGTGGGACGAACTTCGAGCAGTACTTC. It codes for CASSGTNFEQYF.

This clonotype showed up many times. The genes are TRBV12-3 or TRBV12-4 and TRBJ2-7; unclear D gene. Trimming took off 6 bases at V and 7 bases at J, with 19 bases between the two ends. CDR3 length: 14 residues. This CDR3 is CASRGPGPGWEQYF. CDR3 sequence (DNA): TGTGCCAGCAGAGGGCCCGGCCCAGGATGGGAGCAGTACTTC.

V gene TRBV5-1 combines with J gene TRBJ2-1; TRBD1 aligns across 12 bases. The CDR3 length is 18 residues. Germline-derived CDR1 and CDR2 are SGHRS and YFSETQ. Trimming cost V 4 bases and J 7 bases; bases outside gene matches: 15. The CDR3 region has the DNA TGCGCCAGCAGCCCTCGGTGGGACAGGGGGCGCAGGGCGAATGAGCAGTTCTTC. This translates into CASSPRWDRGRRANEQFF.

This clonotype was counted a single time. This could be a read error, since a much larger clone is one nucleotide away. V usage is TRBV5-1 and J usage is TRBJ2-7, with TRBD2 matching over 9 bases. J was trimmed by 7 bases and V by 0 bases; bases with no gene match: 5. CDR3 size: 14 residues. CDR1 and CDR2 from the germline V gene are SGHRS and YFSETQ. In DNA form, the CDR3 reads TGCGCCAGCAGCTTGGGTTGGACTAGCGATGAGCAGTACTTC. Translation gives CASSLGWTSDEQYF.

This clonotype showed up many times. The chain combines TRBV6-2 or TRBV6-3 with TRBJ2-3; 7 bases fit TRBD1. Trimming took 8 bases from V and 4 from J; bases not matched to a gene: 6. Looked up from germline, CDR1 is MNHEY and CDR2 is SVGEGT. The CDR3 has 13 residues. CDR3: CASGPTGADTQYF. DNA of the CDR3: TGTGCCAGCGGACCAACAGGGGCAGATACGCAGTATTTT.

This clonotype has a count of ten or more. The chain combines TRBV28 with TRBJ2-3; 7 nucleotides align to TRBD2. This CDR3 is built from 15 residues. The germline V gene has CDR1 MDHEN and CDR2 SYDVKM. After removal of 2 bases from V and 1 base from J, the junction contained 3 bases not matched to a gene. This CDR3 reads CASSLLADGTDTQYF. The CDR3 nucleotides read TGTGCCAGCAGTTTACTAGCGGACGGCACAGATACGCAGTATTTT.

This clonotype was recorded many times. The J gene is TRBJ2-3, the V gene TRBV27, with a tentative D call TRBD1 (6 bases). This CDR3 is 15 amino acids long. Trimming took 3 bases from V and 4 from J, leaving 14 bases between them. Germline V gene sequence: CDR1 MNHEY, CDR2 SMNVEV (reference sequence). CDR3 region: CASSLQPGAADTQYF. DNA of the CDR3: TGTGCCAGCAGTTTGCAGCCAGGGGCGGCAGATACGCAGTATTTT.

This clonotype was observed many times. The DNA of the CDR3 is TGTGCCAGCAGTCCCCCGTCGGGACTAGCGAACTCCTACGAGCAGTACTTC. Translation gives CASSPPSGLANSYEQYF. This sequence joins TRBV28 and TRBJ2-7; 10 bases line up with TRBD2. This CDR3 region has 17 residues. The germline CDR1 and CDR2 sequences are MDHEN and SYDVKM. Trimming removed 5 bases from V and 0 bases from J; junction bases left unmatched: 10.

This clonotype was seen many times. The chain carries TRBV30 and TRBJ2-7; D is perhaps TRBD1 (6 bases). The CDR3 loop spans 13 amino acids. Trimming shortened V by 1 base and J by 4 bases, and 11 bases separated the two germline ends. Germline lookup yields CDR1 GTSNPN and CDR2 SVGIG (reference sequence). CDR3 sequence: CAWSDRVGYEQYF. Here the CDR3 DNA reads TGTGCCTGGAGTGACAGGGTGGGGTACGAGCAGTACTTC.

In this sample, this clonotype turned up many times. The genes are TRBV28 and TRBJ2-7; D is ambiguous. Germline V gene sequence: CDR1 MDHEN, CDR2 SYDVKM. This CDR3 region has 13 residues. V lost 7 bases to trimming and J lost 0 bases, with 10 bases between them. The CDR3 sequence: CASINARSYEQYF. In DNA form, the CDR3 reads TGTGCCAGCATTAATGCCCGCTCCTACGAGCAGTACTTC.

This clonotype was seen ten or more times. The chain joins TRBV11-2 to TRBJ2-2, with D unresolved. Germline V gives CDR1 SGHAT, CDR2 FQNNGV. V gave up 5 bases and J gave up 8 bases, with 9 bases separating them. The CDR3 is made up of 12 amino acids. This chain's CDR3 is CASSSISGELFF. In DNA form, the CDR3 reads TGTGCCAGCAGCAGCATCTCTGGGGAGCTGTTTTTT.

The table lists this clonotype with many counts. The rearrangement links TRBV11-2 to TRBJ2-3; TRBD2 aligns across 11 bases. V was clipped by 5 bases and J by 0 bases; unmatched bases: 4. CDR3 length: 16 residues. The germline CDR1 and CDR2 sequences are SGHAT and FQNNGV. The CDR3 bases are TGTGCCAGCAGCCTAGGGACTAGCGGAAGCACAGATACGCAGTATTTT. Amino acids: CASSLGTSGSTDTQYF.

The chain employs TRBV3-1 and TRBJ2-2, with D uncertain. Trimming shortened V by 2 bases and J by 6 bases, and 10 bases separated the two germline ends. Germline loops: CDR1 LGHDT, CDR2 YNNKEL (reference sequence). CDR3 length: 14 residues. Here the CDR3 DNA reads TGTGCCAGCAGCCAATACCAGACGGCCGGGGAGCTGTTTTTT. It codes for CASSQYQTAGELFF.

This clonotype was counted many times. The V and J genes are TRBV24-1 and TRBJ2-5, with D possibly TRBD1 on 6 matching bases. With 4 bases removed from V and 7 bases from J, the gap between germline ends came to 15 bases. There are 14 residues in the CDR3. Germline CDR1 is KGHDR and CDR2 is SFDVKD. In nucleotides, the CDR3 is TGTGCCACCAGTGACCCCCGGACAGTAGCGACCCAGTACTTC. Translation gives CATSDPRTVATQYF.

This clonotype has just one count. In nucleotides, the CDR3 is TGTGCCAGCTCTGGGGGAGCGGGCACCGGGGAGCTGTTTTTT. Translated: CASSGGAGTGELFF. This chain uses TRBV6-4 with TRBJ2-2; a possible D gene is TRBD2 (6 bases). This CDR3 has 14 residues. V was trimmed by 8 bases and J by 4 bases, leaving 14 bases between them. Per the germline V gene, CDR1 is MRHNA and CDR2 is SNTAGT.

This chain uses TRBV7-9 with TRBJ2-7; unclear D gene. This CDR3 region has 15 residues. Per the germline V gene, CDR1 is SEHNR and CDR2 is FQNEAQ (reference sequence). V gave up 0 bases and J gave up 3 bases, with 12 bases separating them. CDR3 region: CASSLARSLHYEQYF. DNA for the CDR3: TGTGCCAGCAGCTTAGCGCGCAGCCTCCACTACGAGCAGTACTTC.

This clonotype showed up many times. This sequence joins TRBV12-3 or TRBV12-4 and TRBJ2-2, with 16 bases that match TRBD2. The junction had 15 bases not matched to a gene; V was cut back by 6 bases and J by 5 bases. This CDR3 comprises 20 residues. The CDR3 DNA reads as TGTGCCAGCAGCCCGTCCCCCGGGACTAGCGGGAGGGGGCGAACCGGGGAGCTGTTTTTT. It is translated as CASSPSPGTSGRGRTGELFF.

This clonotype has a handful of counts. A single base separates this from a much larger clone, so it may be a read error. The chain joins TRBV5-6 to TRBJ2-1, with 7 bases identical to TRBD2. Germline V CDR1 and CDR2: SGHDT, YYEEEE. The CDR3 is made up of 16 amino acids. The CDR3 loop is CVSSLVGGRSRDEQFF. The CDR3 nucleotides are TGTGTCAGCAGCTTGGTAGGCGGGAGATCTCGGGATGAGCAGTTCTTC. The full variable domain, with the rest looked up from reference TRBV5-6 and TRBJ2-1, is DAGVTQSPTHLIKTRGQQVTLRCSPKSGHDTVSWYQQALGQGPQFIFQYYEEEERQRGNFPDRFSGHQFPNYSSELNVNALLLGDSALYLCVSSLVGGRSRDEQFFGPGTRLTVL.

The chain is built from TRBV5-1 and TRBJ2-3; D not resolved. The CDR3 spans 13 residues. Trimming cost V 2 bases and J 3 bases, with 7 bases left between them. Germline loops: CDR1 SGHRS, CDR2 YFSETQ. Here the CDR3 DNA reads TGCGCCAGCAGCTTAGAGGAAACAGATACGCAGTATTTT. Translation gives CASSLEETDTQYF.

The sample holds many counts of this clonotype. The rearrangement uses TRBV20-1 and TRBJ2-7; D not resolved. The CDR3 is 15 amino acids. Per germline, CDR1 DFQATT and CDR2 SNEGSKA (reference sequence). The germline V and J ends were trimmed by 3 bases and 1 base, with 16 bases remaining between them. CDR3 residues: CSASSPGGPSYEQYF. The CDR3 DNA sequence: TGCAGTGCTAGTTCCCCCGGCGGTCCATCCTACGAGCAGTACTTC.